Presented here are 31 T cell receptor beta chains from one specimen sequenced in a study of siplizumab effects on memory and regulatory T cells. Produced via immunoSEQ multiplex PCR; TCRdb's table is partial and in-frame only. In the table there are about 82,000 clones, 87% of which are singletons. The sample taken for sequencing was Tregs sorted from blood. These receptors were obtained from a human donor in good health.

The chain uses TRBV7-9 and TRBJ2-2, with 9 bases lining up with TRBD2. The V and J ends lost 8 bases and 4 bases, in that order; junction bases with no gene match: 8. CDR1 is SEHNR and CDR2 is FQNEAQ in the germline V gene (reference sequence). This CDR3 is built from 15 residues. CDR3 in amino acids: CASGVAGAITGELFF. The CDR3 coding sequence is TGTGCCAGCGGGGTAGCGGGGGCGATCACCGGGGAGCTGTTTTTT.

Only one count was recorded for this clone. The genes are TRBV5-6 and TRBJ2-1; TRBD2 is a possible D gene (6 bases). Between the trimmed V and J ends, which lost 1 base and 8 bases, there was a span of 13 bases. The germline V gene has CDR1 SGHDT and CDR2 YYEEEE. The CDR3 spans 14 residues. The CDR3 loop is CASSLWGLADEQFF. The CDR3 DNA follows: TGTGCCAGCAGCTTGTGGGGACTCGCGGATGAGCAGTTCTTC. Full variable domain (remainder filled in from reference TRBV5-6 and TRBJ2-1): DAGVTQSPTHLIKTRGQQVTLRCSPKSGHDTVSWYQQALGQGPQFIFQYYEEEERQRGNFPDRFSGHQFPNYSSELNVNALLLGDSALYLCASSLWGLADEQFFGPGTRLTVL.

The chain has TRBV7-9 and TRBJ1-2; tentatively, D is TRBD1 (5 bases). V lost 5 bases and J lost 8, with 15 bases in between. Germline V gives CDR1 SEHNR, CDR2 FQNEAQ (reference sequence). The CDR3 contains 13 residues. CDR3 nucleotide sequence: TGTGCCAGCAGCACCTTCGGGGCTCCGGGCTACACCTTC. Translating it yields CASSTFGAPGYTF. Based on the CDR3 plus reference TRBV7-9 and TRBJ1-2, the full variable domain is DTGVSQNPRHKITKRGQNVTFRCDPISEHNRLYWYRQTLGQGPEFLTYFQNEAQLEKSRLLSDRFSAERPKGSFSTLEIQRTEQGDSAMYLCASSTFGAPGYTFGSGTRLTVV.

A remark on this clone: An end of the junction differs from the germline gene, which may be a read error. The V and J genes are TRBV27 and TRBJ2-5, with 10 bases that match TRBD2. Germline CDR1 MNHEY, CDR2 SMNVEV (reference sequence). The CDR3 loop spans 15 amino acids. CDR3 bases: TGTGCCAGCAGTTTATCAAGGCTAGCGGGGGCCCGTCTCCACTTC. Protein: CASSLSRLAGARLHF.

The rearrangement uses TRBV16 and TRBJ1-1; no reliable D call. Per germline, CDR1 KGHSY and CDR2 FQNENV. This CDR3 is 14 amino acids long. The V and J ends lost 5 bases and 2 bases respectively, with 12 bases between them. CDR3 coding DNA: TGTGCCAGCAGCTTTTTTCCGCAAAACACTGAAGCTTTCTTT. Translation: CASSFFPQNTEAFF.

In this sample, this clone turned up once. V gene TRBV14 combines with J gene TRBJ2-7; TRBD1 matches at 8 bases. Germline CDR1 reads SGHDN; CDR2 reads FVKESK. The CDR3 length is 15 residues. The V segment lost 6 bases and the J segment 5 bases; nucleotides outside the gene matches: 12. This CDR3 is CASRKSGQGINEQYF. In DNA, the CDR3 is TGTGCCAGCAGAAAGAGCGGACAGGGTATCAACGAGCAGTACTTC. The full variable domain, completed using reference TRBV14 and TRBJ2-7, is EAGVTQFPSHSVIEKGQTVTLRCDPISGHDNLYWYRRVMGKEIKFLLHFVKESKQDESGMPNNRFLAERTGGTYSTLKVQPAELEDSGVYFCASRKSGQGINEQYFGPGTRLTVT.

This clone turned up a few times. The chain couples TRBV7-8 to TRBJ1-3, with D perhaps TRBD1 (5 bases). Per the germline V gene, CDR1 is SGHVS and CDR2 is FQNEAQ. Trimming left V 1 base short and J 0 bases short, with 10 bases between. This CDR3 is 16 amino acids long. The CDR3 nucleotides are TGTGCCAGCAGCTTAGTCGGGGCCACCTCTGGAAACACCATATATTTT. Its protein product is CASSLVGATSGNTIYF.

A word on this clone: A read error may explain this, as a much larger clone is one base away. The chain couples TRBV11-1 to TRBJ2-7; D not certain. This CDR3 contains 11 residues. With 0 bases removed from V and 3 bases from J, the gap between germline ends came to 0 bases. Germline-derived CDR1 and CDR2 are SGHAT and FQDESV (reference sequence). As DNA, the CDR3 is TGTGCCAGCAGCTTAGCCTACGAGCAGTACTTC. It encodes CASSLAYEQYF.

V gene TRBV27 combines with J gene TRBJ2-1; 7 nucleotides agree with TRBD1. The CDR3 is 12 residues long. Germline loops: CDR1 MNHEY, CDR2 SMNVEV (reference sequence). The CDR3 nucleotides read TGTGTAACAGGGGTGAGACACAATGAGCAGTTCTTC. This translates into CVTGVRHNEQFF.

The CDR3 loop reads CASRLSGGSTDTQYF. DNA of the CDR3: TGCGCCAGCAGACTCAGCGGGGGGAGCACAGATACGCAGTATTTT. The chain recombines TRBV4-1 with TRBJ2-3; 9 nucleotides line up with TRBD2. There are 15 residues in the CDR3. Trimming cost V 6 bases and J 0 bases; bases outside gene matches: 4. The germline gives CDR1 MGHRA, CDR2 YSYEKL.

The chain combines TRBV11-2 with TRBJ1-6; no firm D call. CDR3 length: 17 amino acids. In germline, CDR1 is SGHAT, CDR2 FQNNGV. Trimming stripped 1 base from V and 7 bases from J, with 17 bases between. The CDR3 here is CASSLGVMGGTNSPLHF. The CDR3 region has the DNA TGTGCCAGCAGCTTAGGGGTTATGGGAGGCACGAATTCACCCCTCCACTTT.

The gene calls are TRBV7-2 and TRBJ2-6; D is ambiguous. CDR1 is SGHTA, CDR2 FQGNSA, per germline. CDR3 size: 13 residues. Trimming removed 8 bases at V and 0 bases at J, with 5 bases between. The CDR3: CASGFSGANVLTF. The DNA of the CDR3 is TGTGCCAGCGGTTTCTCTGGGGCCAACGTCCTGACTTTC.

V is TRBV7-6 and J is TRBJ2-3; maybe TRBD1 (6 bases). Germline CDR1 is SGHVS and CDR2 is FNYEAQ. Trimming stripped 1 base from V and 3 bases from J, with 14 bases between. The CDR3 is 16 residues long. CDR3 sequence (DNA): TGTGCCAGCAGCTTAGAAGGGGGAAGGATGACAGATACGCAGTATTTT. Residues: CASSLEGGRMTDTQYF.

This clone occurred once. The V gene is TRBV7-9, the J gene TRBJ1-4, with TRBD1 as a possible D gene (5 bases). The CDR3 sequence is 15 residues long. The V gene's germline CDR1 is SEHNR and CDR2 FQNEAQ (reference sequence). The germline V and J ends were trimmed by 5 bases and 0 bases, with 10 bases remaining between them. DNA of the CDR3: TGTGCCAGCAGCAACAGACAGTCAACTAATGAAAAACTGTTTTTT. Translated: CASSNRQSTNEKLFF.

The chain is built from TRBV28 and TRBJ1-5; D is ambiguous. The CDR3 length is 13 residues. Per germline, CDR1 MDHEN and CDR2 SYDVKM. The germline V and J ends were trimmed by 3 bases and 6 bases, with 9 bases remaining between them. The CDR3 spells CASSLAPPQPQHF. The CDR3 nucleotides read TGTGCCAGCAGTTTGGCCCCCCCTCAGCCCCAGCATTTT.

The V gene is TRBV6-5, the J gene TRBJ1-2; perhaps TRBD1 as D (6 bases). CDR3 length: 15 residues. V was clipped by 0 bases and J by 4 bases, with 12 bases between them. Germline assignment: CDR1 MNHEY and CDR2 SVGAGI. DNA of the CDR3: TGTGCCAGCAGTTACTCCGGGACAACCCCCTATGGCTACACCTTC. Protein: CASSYSGTTPYGYTF.

The DNA of the CDR3 is TGCGCCAGCAGCTTGGGGTACACTGAAGCTTTCTTT. Its protein product is CASSLGYTEAFF. V is TRBV5-1 and J is TRBJ1-1; D is unresolved. This CDR3 contains 12 residues. Deletions cut 0 bases from V and 3 bases from J, with 3 bases between. Germline V gives CDR1 SGHRS, CDR2 YFSETQ.

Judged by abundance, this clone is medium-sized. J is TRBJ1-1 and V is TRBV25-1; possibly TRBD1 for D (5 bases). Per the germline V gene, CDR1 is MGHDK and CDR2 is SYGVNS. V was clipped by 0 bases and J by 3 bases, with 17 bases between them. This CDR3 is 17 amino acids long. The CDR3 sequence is CASSEYSLAGWDTEAFF. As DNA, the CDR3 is TGTGCCAGCAGTGAATATTCCCTCGCAGGGTGGGACACTGAAGCTTTCTTT. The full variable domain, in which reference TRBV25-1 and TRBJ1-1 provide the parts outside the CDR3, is EADIYQTPRYLVIGTGKKITLECSQTMGHDKMYWYQQDPGMELHLIHYSYGVNSTEKGDLSSESTVSRIRTEHFPLTLESARPSHTSQYLCASSEYSLAGWDTEAFFGQGTRLTVV.

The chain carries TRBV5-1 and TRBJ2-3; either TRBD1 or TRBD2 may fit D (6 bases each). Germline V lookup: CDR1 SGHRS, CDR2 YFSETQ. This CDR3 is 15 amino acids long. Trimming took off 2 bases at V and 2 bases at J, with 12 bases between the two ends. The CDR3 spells CASSFSGGPTDTQYF. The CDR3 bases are TGCGCCAGCAGCTTTTCCGGGGGCCCCACAGATACGCAGTATTTT.

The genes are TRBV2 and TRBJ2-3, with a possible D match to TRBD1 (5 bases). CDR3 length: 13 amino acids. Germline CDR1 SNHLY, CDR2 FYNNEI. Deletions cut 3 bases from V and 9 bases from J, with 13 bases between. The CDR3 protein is CASSDHGQVTQYF. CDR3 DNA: TGTGCCAGCAGTGATCACGGACAAGTGACGCAGTATTTT.

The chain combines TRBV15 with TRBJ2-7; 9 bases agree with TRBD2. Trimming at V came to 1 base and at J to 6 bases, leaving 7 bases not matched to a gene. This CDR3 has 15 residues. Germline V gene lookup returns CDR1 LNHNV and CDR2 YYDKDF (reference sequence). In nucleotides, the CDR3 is TGTGCCACCAGCAGAGGAGCGGGGGGTTTATCCGAGCAGTACTTC. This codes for CATSRGAGGLSEQYF.

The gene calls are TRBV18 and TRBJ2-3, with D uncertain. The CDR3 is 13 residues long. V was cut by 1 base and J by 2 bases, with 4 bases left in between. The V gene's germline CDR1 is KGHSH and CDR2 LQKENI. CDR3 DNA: TGTGCCAGCTCACCACGCCCCACAGATACGCAGTATTTT. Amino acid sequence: CASSPRPTDTQYF.

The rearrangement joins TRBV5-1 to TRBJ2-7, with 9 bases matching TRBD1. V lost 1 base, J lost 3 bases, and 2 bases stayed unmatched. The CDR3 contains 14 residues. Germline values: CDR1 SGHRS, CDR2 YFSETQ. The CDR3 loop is CASSLKTGGYEQYF. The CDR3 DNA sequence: TGCGCCAGCAGCTTGAAGACAGGGGGCTACGAGCAGTACTTC. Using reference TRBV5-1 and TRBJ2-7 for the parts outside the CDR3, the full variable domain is KAGVTQTPRYLIKTRGQQVTLSCSPISGHRSVSWYQQTPGQGLQFLFEYFSETQRNKGNFPGRFSGRQFSNSRSEMNVSTLELGDSALYLCASSLKTGGYEQYFGPGTRLTVT.

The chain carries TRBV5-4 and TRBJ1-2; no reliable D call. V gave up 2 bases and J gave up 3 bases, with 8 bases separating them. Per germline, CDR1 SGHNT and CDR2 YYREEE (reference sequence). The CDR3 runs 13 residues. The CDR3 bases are TGTGCCAGCAGCTTTGAGGGTTACTATGGCTACACCTTC. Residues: CASSFEGYYGYTF. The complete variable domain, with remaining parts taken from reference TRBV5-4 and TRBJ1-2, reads ETGVTQSPTHLIKTRGQQVTLRCSSQSGHNTVSWYQQALGQGPQFIFQYYREEENGRGNFPPRFSGLQFPNYSSELNVNALELDDSALYLCASSFEGYYGYTFGSGTRLTVV.

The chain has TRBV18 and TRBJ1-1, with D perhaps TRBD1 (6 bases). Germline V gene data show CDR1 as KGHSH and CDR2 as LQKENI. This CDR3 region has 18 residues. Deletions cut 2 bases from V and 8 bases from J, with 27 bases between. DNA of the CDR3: TGTGCCAGCTCACCAACCCGGAAGGGAAAACAGGGTGGTCTCGAAGCTTTCTTT. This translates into CASSPTRKGKQGGLEAFF.

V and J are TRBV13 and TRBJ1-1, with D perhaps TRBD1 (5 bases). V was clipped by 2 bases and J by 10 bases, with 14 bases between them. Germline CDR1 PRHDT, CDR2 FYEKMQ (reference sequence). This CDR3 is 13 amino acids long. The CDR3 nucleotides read TGTGCCAGCAGCTTAAACGAGTGGGGGAGAGCTTTCTTT. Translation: CASSLNEWGRAFF. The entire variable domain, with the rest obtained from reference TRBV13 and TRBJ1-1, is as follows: AAGVIQSPRHLIKEKRETATLKCYPIPRHDTVYWYQQGPGQDPQFLISFYEKMQSDKGSIPDRFSAQQFSDYHSELNMSSLELGDSALYFCASSLNEWGRAFFGQGTRLTVV.

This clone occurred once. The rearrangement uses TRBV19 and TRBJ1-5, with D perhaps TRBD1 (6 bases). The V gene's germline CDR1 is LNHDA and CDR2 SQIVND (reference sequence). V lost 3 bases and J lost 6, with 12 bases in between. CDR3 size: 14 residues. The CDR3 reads CASSIGSGVQPQHF. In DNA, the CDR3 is TGTGCCAGTAGTATTGGGTCAGGGGTTCAGCCCCAGCATTTT.

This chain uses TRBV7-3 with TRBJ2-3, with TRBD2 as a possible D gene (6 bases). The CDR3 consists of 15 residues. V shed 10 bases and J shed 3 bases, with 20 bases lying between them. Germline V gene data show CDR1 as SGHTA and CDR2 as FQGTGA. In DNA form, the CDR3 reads TGTGCCACCTCGCGGGACGGGGAATGGACAGATACGCAGTATTTT. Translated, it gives CATSRDGEWTDTQYF.

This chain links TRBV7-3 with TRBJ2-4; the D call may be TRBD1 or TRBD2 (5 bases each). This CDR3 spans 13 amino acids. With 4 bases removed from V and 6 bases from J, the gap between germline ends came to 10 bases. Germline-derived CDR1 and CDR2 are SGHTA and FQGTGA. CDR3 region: CASSSGAGNIQYF. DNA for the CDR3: TGTGCCAGCAGCTCCGGGGCCGGAAACATTCAGTACTTC.

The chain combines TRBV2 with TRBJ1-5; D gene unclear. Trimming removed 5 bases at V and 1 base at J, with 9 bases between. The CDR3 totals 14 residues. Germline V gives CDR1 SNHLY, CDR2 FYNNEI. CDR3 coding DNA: TGTGCCAGCAGTTACTCGGTGAGCAATCAGCCCCAGCATTTT. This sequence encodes CASSYSVSNQPQHF.

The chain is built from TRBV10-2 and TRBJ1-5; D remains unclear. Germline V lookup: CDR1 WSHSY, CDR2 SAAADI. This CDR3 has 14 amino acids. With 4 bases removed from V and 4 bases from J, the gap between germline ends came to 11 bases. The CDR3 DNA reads TGCGCCAGCAGTGGTTCACAATCGAATCAGCCCCAGCATTTT. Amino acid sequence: CASSGSQSNQPQHF.